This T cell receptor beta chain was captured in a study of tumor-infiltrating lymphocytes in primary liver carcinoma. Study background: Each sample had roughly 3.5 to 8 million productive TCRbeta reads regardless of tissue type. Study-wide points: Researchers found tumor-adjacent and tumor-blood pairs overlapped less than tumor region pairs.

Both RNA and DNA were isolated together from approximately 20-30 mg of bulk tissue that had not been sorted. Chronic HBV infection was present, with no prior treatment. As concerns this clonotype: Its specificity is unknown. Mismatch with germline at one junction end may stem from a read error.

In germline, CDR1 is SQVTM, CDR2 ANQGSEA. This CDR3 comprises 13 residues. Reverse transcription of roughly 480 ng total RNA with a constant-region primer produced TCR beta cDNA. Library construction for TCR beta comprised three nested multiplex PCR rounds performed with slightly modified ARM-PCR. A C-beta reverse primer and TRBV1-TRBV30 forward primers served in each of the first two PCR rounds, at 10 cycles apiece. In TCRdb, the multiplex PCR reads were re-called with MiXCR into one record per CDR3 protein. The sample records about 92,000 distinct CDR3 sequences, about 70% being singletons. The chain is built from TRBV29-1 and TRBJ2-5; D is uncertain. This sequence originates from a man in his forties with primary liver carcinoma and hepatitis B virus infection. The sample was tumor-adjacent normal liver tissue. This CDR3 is CSVDRHIGETQYF. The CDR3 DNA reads TGCAGCGTTGACCGGCACATTGGTGAGACTCAGTACTTC.